This is a list of T cell receptor beta chains from one sample in a study of regulatory T cells in long-lasting Graves disease. TCRdb re-analysed the multiplex PCR reads in MiXCR, keeping a single row per CDR3 protein. The sample has over 500,000 distinct CDR3 sequences; 16% are singletons. These data were also reused for a study on T cells in Graves' hyperthyroidism and ophthalmopathy.

This sample comprised peripheral blood mononuclear cells (PBMCs), obtained at new diagnosis, from a patient treated with antithyroid drugs. These receptor sequences come from a woman aged 25-40 years with Graves disease. The CDR3 runs from the conserved cysteine through the conserved F or W. The D gene is left open where the match is weak. The size field is filled for only some rows; it gives once, few, many or a size class.

clone_size j_call v_call cdr3_length d_call cdr3_nt cdr3_aa
many TRBJ1-2 TRBV29-1 12 - TGCAGCGAGACACGGGGGTTATATGGCTACACCTTC CSETRGLYGYTF
many TRBJ1-2 TRBV28 14 - TGTGCCAGCGTTCTTGCAGGCTCCAACTATGGCTACACCTTC CASVLAGSNYGYTF
- TRBJ2-3 TRBV3-1 14 - TGTGCCAGCAGCGTGATACCCTCCACAGATACGCAGTATTTT CASSVIPSTDTQYF
- TRBJ1-5 TRBV20-1 18 - TGCAGTGCTAGAGACTATAAGATAAGCGACCGAAAGGATCAGCCCCAGCATTTT CSARDYKISDRKDQPQHF
- TRBJ1-6 TRBV12-3/TRBV12-4 13 - TGTGCCAGCTGCGGGGCCCATAATTCACCCCTCCACTTT CASCGAHNSPLHF
few TRBJ1-1 TRBV29-1 12 TRBD1 TGCAGCGTTCTGACGCAGGGGGCTGAAGCTTTCTTT CSVLTQGAEAFF
few TRBJ2-7 TRBV18 12 - TGTGCCAGCTCTCGGGACTGGTACGAGCAGTACTTC CASSRDWYEQYF
- TRBJ2-7 TRBV6-1 14 TRBD2 TGTGCCAGCACTAGACTAGCGGATCTCTATGAGCAGTACTTC CASTRLADLYEQYF
few TRBJ1-2 TRBV6-1 15 - TGTGCCAGCAGCAAAGGGGGTCTCCAAAACTATGGCTACACCTTC CASSKGGLQNYGYTF
many TRBJ2-7 TRBV5-1 14 - TGCGCCAGCCGTCCGGAGAGTTCGATCTACGAGCAGTACTTC CASRPESSIYEQYF
few TRBJ2-5 TRBV5-1 16 TRBD2 TGCGCCAGCAGCTTGGTAGCGGGAGCCAAACAAGAGACCCAGTACTTC CASSLVAGAKQETQYF
- TRBJ2-5 TRBV20-1 12 - TGCAGTGCTAGAGCCAATCTCGGCACCCAGTACTTC CSARANLGTQYF
once TRBJ1-2 TRBV19 12 TRBD1 TGTGCCACCGGACAGGGGCCTACTCCCTACACCTTC CATGQGPTPYTF
many TRBJ2-7 TRBV6-2/TRBV6-3 16 TRBD1 TGTGCCAGCAGTCTAGCCCTCGGACAGGGGCGGGACGAGCAGTACTTC CASSLALGQGRDEQYF
many TRBJ2-1 TRBV11-2 11 - TGTGCCAGCAGCCAAAACAATGAGCAGTTCTTC CASSQNNEQFF
many TRBJ2-5 TRBV6-2/TRBV6-3 14 - TGTGCCAGCAGTTACTCGCGGGTCCAAGAGACCCAGTACTTC CASSYSRVQETQYF
many TRBJ2-1 TRBV27 15 TRBD2 TGTGCCAGCAGTTTCGGGACTAGCGGCTACAATGAGCAGTTCTTC CASSFGTSGYNEQFF
many TRBJ2-2 TRBV28 15 TRBD1 TGTGCCAGCAGCTCACAGGGGATGTACACCGGGGAGCTGTTTTTT CASSSQGMYTGELFF
few TRBJ1-6 TRBV27 13 - TGTGCCAGCAGTGACAATTATAATTCACCCCTCCACTTT CASSDNYNSPLHF
- TRBJ2-3 TRBV5-4 14 TRBD2 TGTGCCAGCAGCCGGGGAGGGTTCGGAGATACGCAGTATTTT CASSRGGFGDTQYF
few TRBJ2-2 TRBV5-6 12 - TGTGCCAGCAGCCGACCGACCGGGGAGCTGTTTTTT CASSRPTGELFF
many TRBJ1-6 TRBV3-1 14 - TGTGCCAGTAAGATCCGGGACGGAAATTCACCCCTCCACTTT CASKIRDGNSPLHF
- TRBJ2-7 TRBV7-8 15 - TGTGCCAGCAGCCGAGACAGCTACAGAATCTACGAGCAGTACTTC CASSRDSYRIYEQYF
- TRBJ2-3 TRBV9 15 - TGTGCCAGCAGCGTAGCCCCGGGCAGCACAGATACGCAGTATTTT CASSVAPGSTDTQYF
many TRBJ2-5 TRBV18 14 - TGTGCCAGCTCACGAAGCGGAAGTGGCGAGACCCAGTACTTC CASSRSGSGETQYF
many TRBJ2-1 TRBV7-2 15 TRBD2 TGCGCCAGCAGCTCGTTAGCGGGATCCTACAATGAGCAGTTCTTC CASSSLAGSYNEQFF
- TRBJ1-5 TRBV10-3 14 - TGTGCCATCAGTGATGACAGTAGCAATCAGCCCCAGCATTTT CAISDDSSNQPQHF
few TRBJ2-5 TRBV15 14 - TGTGCCACCAGCAGAGGAGGGCATGAAGAGACCCAGTACTTC CATSRGGHEETQYF
- TRBJ2-5 TRBV5-1 13 - TGCGCCAGCAGAAAGGGGGAACAAGAGACCCAGTACTTC CASRKGEQETQYF
- TRBJ1-5 TRBV24-1 12 - TGTGCCACCTCGGATGGCATCCAGCCCCAGCATTTT CATSDGIQPQHF
many TRBJ2-7 TRBV28 12 - TGTGCCAGCAGTTTATTACGGGATCGCCTGTACTTC CASSLLRDRLYF
- TRBJ1-1 TRBV14 14 - TGTGCCAGCAGCCGGGGACCGTCGAACACTGAAGCTTTCTTT CASSRGPSNTEAFF
many TRBJ1-6 TRBV7-3 13 - TGTGCCAGCAGCCCAATTTCAGGGTCACCCCTCCACTTT CASSPISGSPLHF
few TRBJ2-2 TRBV20-1 13 - TGCAGTGCCACAGGACTGATCACCGGGGAGCTGTTTTTT CSATGLITGELFF
many TRBJ1-6 TRBV6-5 17 - TGTGCCAGCAGTTACCGGCCAGACTCATATTATAATTCACCCCTCCACTTT CASSYRPDSYYNSPLHF
many TRBJ1-4 TRBV7-9 16 - TGTGCCAGCAGCCTGAACCCGGACTACCTGGGGGAAAAACTGTTTTTT CASSLNPDYLGEKLFF
- TRBJ1-4 TRBV7-9 14 - TGTGCCAGCAGCTTAACAGAGGTTAATGAAAAACTGTTTTTT CASSLTEVNEKLFF
- TRBJ1-6 TRBV2 13 - TGTGCCAGCAGTGTTGACCATAATTCACCCCTCCACTTT CASSVDHNSPLHF
many TRBJ2-3 TRBV12-3/TRBV12-4 15 TRBD2 TGTGCCAGCAGCAGAAGCGGGAGTAGTGGGGATACGCAGTATTTT CASSRSGSSGDTQYF
- TRBJ2-2 TRBV2 19 TRBD2 TGTGCCAGCAGTCGGAGGACTAGCGGGAGGGCCCCGAACACCGGGGAGCTGTTTTTT CASSRRTSGRAPNTGELFF
many TRBJ2-3 TRBV11-3 15 - TGTGCCAGCAGCGCCCAGGGGTTCACCACAGATACGCAGTATTTT CASSAQGFTTDTQYF
many TRBJ2-7 TRBV28 15 - TGTGCCAGCAGTTTAGGAGCCTTCGGAACCTACGAGCAGTACTTC CASSLGAFGTYEQYF
- TRBJ1-2 TRBV20-1 11 TRBD1 TGCAGTAAGACCAGGGGGCAAGGCTACACCTTC CSKTRGQGYTF
- TRBJ2-4 TRBV9 16 - TGTGCCAGCAGCGGCGACACTTACCTAGCCAAAAACATTCAGTACTTC CASSGDTYLAKNIQYF
- TRBJ2-1 TRBV11-2 14 TRBD2 TGTGCCAGCACCCTAGCGGGACCGCGTAATGAGCAGTTCTTC CASTLAGPRNEQFF
many TRBJ1-1 TRBV7-2 13 - TGTGCCAGCAGCCTGAGCTCGAACACTGAAGCTTTCTTT CASSLSSNTEAFF
few TRBJ1-4 TRBV5-1 21 TRBD1 TGCGCCAGCAGCTTGGAAGGTTCTCGTGGAAACAGGGGGCAGAGATCTGAAAAACTGTTTTTT CASSLEGSRGNRGQRSEKLFF
- TRBJ1-6 TRBV27 14 - TGTGCCAGCAGTTTATCGAGGGCAGGCCTACCCCTCCACTTT CASSLSRAGLPLHF
few TRBJ2-1 TRBV6-5 15 TRBD2 TGTGCCAGCAGTTTCCCTGCGGGAGGGTACAATGAGCAGTTCTTC CASSFPAGGYNEQFF
many TRBJ2-7 TRBV20-1 13 TRBD2 TGCAGTGCTACGCCGGGACTAGCTCGCGAGCAGTACTTC CSATPGLAREQYF
many TRBJ2-1 TRBV27 16 TRBD2 TGTGCCAGCAGTCAAACCGGACTAGCGACGTACAATGAGCAGTTCTTC CASSQTGLATYNEQFF
many TRBJ1-3 TRBV12-3/TRBV12-4 17 - TGTGCCAGCAGTTTCGGTTCAGAATCGAACTCTGGAAACACCATATATTTT CASSFGSESNSGNTIYF
few TRBJ2-1 TRBV12-3/TRBV12-4 13 - TGTGCCAGCAGTTTACCCGGATGGAATGAGCAGTTCTTC CASSLPGWNEQFF
- TRBJ2-7 TRBV7-7 15 - TGTGCTAGCAGCTTAGGAGGTACAGGGTTAGCCGAGCAGTACTTC CASSLGGTGLAEQYF
few TRBJ2-3 TRBV18 14 - TGTGCCAGCTCAACCCTACTACAGGGTGGTACGCAGTATTTT CASSTLLQGGTQYF